This is a list of T cell receptor beta chains from one sample in a study of blood T cells in healthy people across ages. TCRdb passed the 5' RACE reads through MiXCR, listing each CDR3 protein once. The sample consists of some 940,000 distinct CDR3 sequences, around 29% of them appearing once. These sequences were also reported in another study, on T cells of mothers and their children.

The sequenced sample was blood. Receptor source: a woman aged 40 to 50 in good health. CDR3s include the opening cysteine and the closing phenylalanine or tryptophan. The D gene is left open where the match is weak. Not every row has a clone size; where given, it reads once, few, many or a size class.

j_gene,v_gene,abundance,d_gene,CDR3aa,CDR3nt
TRBJ2-5,TRBV5-1,many,TRBD2,CASSLTAGGRQETQYF,TGCGCCAGCAGCTTGACAGCGGGGGGACGACAAGAGACCCAGTACTTC
TRBJ1-2,TRBV7-3,.,.,CASSLLGGQIYGYTF,TGTGCCAGCAGCTTACTCGGCGGACAGATCTATGGCTACACCTTC
TRBJ1-1,TRBV4-1,.,TRBD1,CASSPRDRGRVFF,TGCGCCAGCAGCCCCCGGGACAGGGGAAGGGTTTTCTTT
TRBJ2-7,TRBV6-4,.,TRBD2,CASSREGGSYDEQYF,TGTGCCAGCAGCCGGGAGGGGGGCTCCTACGATGAGCAGTACTTC
TRBJ2-5,TRBV5-1,few,.,CASSLVSDQETQYF,TGCGCCAGCAGCTTGGTCTCAGATCAAGAGACCCAGTACTTC
TRBJ2-7,TRBV3-1,.,.,CASSRRASGTGDEQYF,TGTGCCAGCAGCAGGCGGGCTTCCGGGACGGGGGACGAGCAGTACTTC
TRBJ1-2,TRBV7-2,many,.,CASSLGVSNGYTF,TGTGCCAGCAGCTTAGGTGTGTCTAATGGCTACACCTTC
TRBJ1-6,TRBV6-5,many,.,CASSYSGRTVNSPLHF,TGTGCCAGCAGTTACTCCGGCAGAACTGTTAATTCACCCCTCCACTTT
TRBJ1-2,TRBV5-1,.,TRBD1,CASSPNPVRQGASYGYTF,TGCGCCAGCAGCCCAAATCCCGTGAGACAGGGGGCATCCTATGGCTACACCTTC
TRBJ1-6,TRBV7-2,.,.,CASSMDPLRNSPLHF,TGTGCCAGCAGCATGGACCCCCTTCGTAATTCACCCCTCCACTTT
TRBJ1-5,TRBV5-1,.,.,CASSWGEYSNQPQHF,TGCGCCAGCAGCTGGGGAGAGTATAGCAATCAGCCCCAGCATTTT
TRBJ2-5,TRBV7-9,.,TRBD1,CASSAGTGSETQYF,TGTGCCAGCAGCGCCGGGACAGGGAGTGAGACCCAGTACTTC
TRBJ2-1,TRBV5-1,.,.,CASHKKPGGTSTTNEQFF,TGCGCCAGCCATAAAAAACCAGGGGGGACTTCTACTACCAATGAGCAGTTCTTC
TRBJ2-1,TRBV12-3/TRBV12-4,.,.,CASSALGGGQFF,TGTGCCAGCAGTGCTCTTGGCGGAGGGCAGTTCTTC
TRBJ2-7,TRBV7-8,.,TRBD1,CASSPRDRLSYEQYF,TGTGCCAGCAGCCCACGGGACAGGCTCTCCTACGAGCAGTACTTC
TRBJ1-5,TRBV12-3/TRBV12-4,few,.,CASLTGLYLGGNQPQHF,TGTGCCAGCCTTACGGGCCTTTACCTGGGGGGCAATCAGCCCCAGCATTTT
TRBJ1-6,TRBV7-2,few,TRBD1,CASSPGGQTNSPLHF,TGTGCCAGCAGCCCTGGGGGACAGACCAATTCACCCCTCCACTTT
TRBJ1-2,TRBV5-1,.,TRBD1,CASSLDTTGGRYGYTF,TGCGCCAGCAGCTTGGATACGACAGGGGGCCGCTATGGCTACACCTTC
TRBJ1-5,TRBV11-2,.,TRBD1,CASSLVLGQVSQPQHF,TGTGCCAGCAGCTTGGTTCTAGGACAGGTTAGCCAGCCCCAGCATTTT
TRBJ2-5,TRBV2,.,.,CAGRVAGLRHETQYF,TGTGCCGGACGGGTCGCGGGACTGAGACACGAGACCCAGTACTTC
TRBJ2-1,TRBV20-1,.,TRBD1,CSARTGTGDLGEQFF,TGCAGTGCTAGAACCGGGACAGGGGACTTGGGGGAGCAGTTCTTC
TRBJ2-7,TRBV7-9,.,TRBD1,CASSLAGTVSYNEQYF,TGTGCCAGCAGCTTAGCGGGGACAGTCTCCTACAATGAGCAGTACTTC
TRBJ1-1,TRBV12-3/TRBV12-4,many,.,CASSWTSGDTEAFF,TGTGCCAGCAGCTGGACATCCGGGGATACTGAAGCTTTCTTT
TRBJ1-1,TRBV9,.,.,CASSVVRGGTEAFF,TGTGCCAGCAGCGTAGTCAGGGGCGGCACTGAAGCTTTCTTT
TRBJ1-5,TRBV2,.,.,CASRDGQPYQPQHF,TGTGCCAGCAGAGACGGACAGCCTTATCAGCCCCAGCATTTT
TRBJ1-3,TRBV27,.,.,CASSFRRGNTIYF,TGTGCCAGCAGTTTTAGGCGAGGAAACACCATATATTTT
TRBJ2-3,TRBV12-3/TRBV12-4,many,.,CASVLGATDTQYF,TGTGCCAGCGTGCTTGGAGCTACAGATACGCAGTATTTT
TRBJ2-7,TRBV9,many,.,CASSPQTSYEQYF,TGTGCCAGCAGCCCACAGACATCCTACGAGCAGTACTTC